This entry lists 13 T cell receptor beta chains sequenced from one sample in a study of vaccination and CD4 T cells after COVID-19. CD4+ T cells that had been cultured provided DNA sequenced with the Oncomine TCR Beta short-read assay. TCRdb fed the PCR reads into MiXCR, producing one record per CDR3 protein. The table has roughly 5,400 distinct CDR3 sequences, approximately 36% seen once; the top ten hold roughly 28%. These receptors have no known antigen. Treatment here: roughly 10-day PBMC culture with coronavirus spike peptide pools or control peptides (ViraFEST assay). One should note that the unexposed donor's CD4+ T cells were collected before the COVID-19 pandemic (2011-2018). Sequencing was carried out using CD4+ T cells from blood, cultured in vitro. The receptor set was obtained from a human donor in good health.

The rearrangement uses TRBV10-3 and TRBJ2-7, with D unclear. With 7 bases removed from V and 4 bases from J, the gap between germline ends came to 8 bases. CDR3 length equals 11 residues. Germline CDR1 is ENHRY and CDR2 is SYGVKD. CDR3 DNA: TGTGCCATCAAGGAAGGGTACGAGCAGTACTTC. This translates into CAIKEGYEQYF.

This sequence joins TRBV11-3 and TRBJ2-2; D might be TRBD2 (5 bases). Germline loops: CDR1 SGHNT, CDR2 YENEEA. The V and J ends lost 1 base and 2 bases respectively, with 14 bases between them. The CDR3 has 17 residues. In nucleotides, the CDR3 is TGTGCCAGCAGCTTAGGGTCGGAGGCAGGCAACACCGGGGAGCTGTTTTTT. Protein: CASSLGSEAGNTGELFF.

This chain links TRBV10-3 with TRBJ2-7; D is undetermined. The germline CDR1 and CDR2 sequences are ENHRY and SYGVKD. The CDR3 is 13 residues long. V shed 8 bases and J shed 3 bases, with 14 bases lying between them. The CDR3 DNA sequence: TGTGCCATCTCTGTTTCAGAAAACTACGAGCAGTACTTC. As protein: CAISVSENYEQYF.

The V call is TRBV7-8, the J call TRBJ1-6, with 10 nucleotides matching TRBD1. The germline gives CDR1 SGHVS, CDR2 FQNEAQ. This CDR3 spans 16 amino acids. After removal of 1 base from V and 9 bases from J, the junction contained 6 bases not matched to a gene. The DNA for the CDR3 is TGTGCCAGCAGCTTAGTCACCGGGACAGGGGTTTCACCCCTCCACTTT. It is translated as CASSLVTGTGVSPLHF.

This clonotype came up a few times. The chain couples TRBV6-1 to TRBJ2-2; a weak D match, TRBD1 (5 bases). CDR1 and CDR2 from the germline V gene are MNHNS and SASEGT. Trimming took off 7 bases at V and 7 bases at J, with 16 bases between the two ends. CDR3 length: 14 residues. DNA of the CDR3: TGTGCCAGCACCTGGGGCAGGAAGAGCGGGGAGCTGTTTTTT. Translation: CASTWGRKSGELFF.

The gene calls are TRBV12-3 or TRBV12-4 and TRBJ1-2; TRBD1 agrees at 7 bases. The CDR3 consists of 13 residues. The junction had 8 bases not matched to a gene; V was cut back by 6 bases and J by 7 bases. CDR3 nucleotides: TGTGCCAGCAGCCTTGAGGGGGCAAGTGGCTACACCTTC. It is translated as CASSLEGASGYTF.

The chain recombines TRBV11-1 with TRBJ1-2; D uncertain. The V and J ends lost 5 bases and 6 bases respectively, with 19 bases between them. Germline V gives CDR1 SGHAT, CDR2 FQDESV (reference sequence). The CDR3 totals 15 residues. The CDR3 spells CASSPKSLSSDGYTF. DNA of the CDR3: TGTGCCAGCAGCCCCAAGTCCCTCTCGTCTGATGGCTACACCTTC.

The V call is TRBV15, the J call TRBJ2-5, with D unresolved. CDR1 is LNHNV, CDR2 YYDKDF, per germline (reference sequence). This CDR3 contains 13 residues. Trimming left V 1 base short and J 5 bases short, with 8 bases between. CDR3 sequence reads: CATSRAFGETQYF. In DNA, the CDR3 is TGTGCCACCAGCAGAGCGTTTGGGGAGACCCAGTACTTC.

V is TRBV10-3 and J is TRBJ1-1; tentative D call: TRBD1 (5 bases). The CDR3 is 12 residues long. The V gene's germline CDR1 is ENHRY and CDR2 SYGVKD. Trimming left V 6 bases short and J 6 bases short, with 11 bases between. CDR3 residues: CAIRGRKSEAFF. CDR3 in DNA: TGTGCCATCAGGGGGCGTAAATCTGAAGCTTTCTTT.

This clonotype was seen a handful of times. V is TRBV19 and J is TRBJ1-2, with D perhaps matching TRBD1 (5 bases). V shed 10 bases and J shed 7 bases, with 28 bases lying between them. The CDR3 loop spans 16 amino acids. CDR1 and CDR2 from the germline V gene are LNHDA and SQIVND (reference sequence). The CDR3 region is CATTSGTNGRVSGYTF. The CDR3 coding sequence is TGTGCCACGACATCGGGGACGAACGGTAGAGTGAGTGGCTACACCTTC. Supplemented by reference TRBV19 and TRBJ1-2, the full variable domain reads DGGITQSPKYLFRKEGQNVTLSCEQNLNHDAMYWYRQDPGQGLRLIYYSQIVNDFQKGDIAEGYSVSREKKESFPLTVTSAQKNPTAFYLCATTSGTNGRVSGYTFGSGTRLTVV.

The chain carries TRBV18 and TRBJ2-5; no clear D. The germline V gene encodes CDR1 KGHSH and CDR2 LQKENI. This CDR3 has 14 amino acids. V was shortened by 2 bases and J by 5 bases, with 12 bases between the two germline ends. CDR3 DNA: TGTGCCAGCTCACCAAAAGGGTCGAGGGAGACCCAGTACTTC. Translated: CASSPKGSRETQYF.

The chain uses TRBV19 and TRBJ1-1; perhaps TRBD1 as D (6 bases). From germline, CDR1 is LNHDA and CDR2 SQIVND (reference sequence). The length of the CDR3 is 14 residues. V lost 6 bases to trimming and J lost 7 bases, with 18 bases between them. DNA of the CDR3: TGTGCCAGTAGATCGGGACCCCAGGGGAGTGAAGCTTTCTTT. Protein: CASRSGPQGSEAFF.

The genes are TRBV27 and TRBJ1-5; D ambiguous. V shed 0 bases and J shed 6 bases, with 6 bases lying between them. CDR3 size: 13 residues. The germline gives CDR1 MNHEY, CDR2 SMNVEV (reference sequence). In nucleotides, the CDR3 is TGTGCCAGCAGTTTATCAGATCTTCAGCCCCAGCATTTT. Its protein is CASSLSDLQPQHF.